This note documents a single T cell receptor (beta chain) sequence. This sample was taken from a study of blood T cell repertoires in COVID-19. Study context: Samples representing acute and convalescent COVID-19 were sourced from the United States, Italy and Spain.

Original processing notes: Estimates of nucleated cell counts were drawn from the amplification of reference gene primers. Profiled with immunoSEQ multiplex PCR; TCRdb holds only in-frame clones, not every one. V and J calls and clone size are given by that table; D and trimming were obtained from the DNA. Of 150,000 to 180,000 clones listed, roughly nine tenths are singletons. Looked up from germline, CDR1 is MGHDK and CDR2 is SYGVNS. The CDR3 runs to 15 residues. The ends lost 2 bases at V and 5 bases at J; junction bases unmatched: 7. The receptor's source is a man aged 45-60 years with acute or convalescent COVID-19. The chain combines TRBV25-1 with TRBJ2-7, with 9 bases lining up with TRBD1. The sample taken for sequencing was peripheral blood. CDR3 in amino acids: CASSEPGTGSHEQYF. DNA of the CDR3: TGTGCCAGCAGTGAACCTGGGACAGGGTCCCACGAGCAGTACTTC.